This T cell receptor (beta chain) was profiled in a study of long-term antiretroviral therapy in people with HIV. This CDR3 spans 14 amino acids. Germline-derived CDR1 and CDR2 are MNHNY and SVGAGI (reference sequence). Trimming shortened V by 1 base and J by 8 bases, and 11 bases separated the two germline ends. The authors ran the immunoSEQ assay, v3.0, at survey level. Each sample aimed for about 35,000-50,000 sequenced T-cell genomes. Generated by immunoSEQ multiplex PCR, the TCRdb table keeps only in-frame clones and is missing some. The table lists tens of thousands of clones, more than 85% of them singletons.

This TCR derives from a man aged 50 to 60 with HIV. The chain is built from TRBV6-6 and TRBJ1-4; D gene ambiguous. The sequences come from unsorted PBMCs, collected 5.3 years after starting antiretroviral therapy. The CDR3 coding sequence is TGTGCCAGCAGTTACTGGATGTCGTTGGAAAAACTGTTTTTT. Translation gives CASSYWMSLEKLFF.